This T cell receptor (beta chain) derives from a study of OX40 agonist ivuxolimab in advanced cancers. Regarding the study as a whole: Near-lowest levels of clonal expansion characterized partial responders at 0.1-3.0 mg/kg. The study found that CD8+ T cells averaged more expanded clones than CD4+.

As concerns this clone: Its antigen is not known.

This CDR3 has 14 residues. Losses at the gene ends were 1 base for V and 5 bases for J; bases not matched to a gene: 1. Germline loops: CDR1 SGHVS, CDR2 FNYEAQ. Clones were sequenced by immunoSEQ multiplex PCR, and TCRdb holds only the in-frame ones, with some missing. The data contain some 23,000 clones, around 81% of them seen just once; the ten biggest clones take up less than 25%. The chain uses TRBV7-6 and TRBJ1-5; 8 bases are shared with TRBD1. This TCR derives from an adult with an advanced solid tumor such as melanoma, head and neck, liver or kidney cancer. The sequences come from CD4+ or CD8+ T cells sorted from blood, collected in a trial of the OX40 agonist ivuxolimab. The CDR3 DNA follows: TGTGCCAGCAGCTTAGGGACAGGGTATCAGCCCCAGCATTTT. This translates into CASSLGTGYQPQHF.